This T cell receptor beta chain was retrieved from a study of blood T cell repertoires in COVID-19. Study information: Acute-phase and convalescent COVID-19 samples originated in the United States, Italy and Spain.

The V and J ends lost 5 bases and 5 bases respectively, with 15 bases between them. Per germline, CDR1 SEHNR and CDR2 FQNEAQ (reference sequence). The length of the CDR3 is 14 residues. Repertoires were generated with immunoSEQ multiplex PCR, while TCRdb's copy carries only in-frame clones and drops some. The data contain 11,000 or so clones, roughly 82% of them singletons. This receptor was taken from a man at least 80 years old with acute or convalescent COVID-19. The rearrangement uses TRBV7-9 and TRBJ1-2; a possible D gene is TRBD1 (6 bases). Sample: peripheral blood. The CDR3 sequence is CASSPGQLLYGYTF. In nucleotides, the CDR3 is TGTGCCAGCAGCCCAGGACAGCTTCTATATGGCTACACCTTC.